This paragraph reports one TCR beta chain. Its antigen is still unknown. The record originates from a study of T cell repertoires in cytomegalovirus infection. Findings of the study overall: Within the response measured ex vivo, HLA-C-restricted CMV-specific TCR beta clonotypes were dominant.

TCRdb passed the reads through MiXCR, listing each CDR3 protein once. The sample contains about 260,000 distinct CDR3 sequences, approximately 9.2% of which appear only once. The germline gives CDR1 MDHEN, CDR2 SYDVKM. The CDR3 extends over 13 amino acids. With 7 bases removed from V and 7 bases from J, the gap between germline ends came to 11 bases. The TCR sequence derives from a human donor in good health (CMV status not recorded). Some clones in this sample may be carry-over from other donors' samples. The sample was PBMCs. This sequence joins TRBV28 and TRBJ1-6; no reliable D call. CDR3 nucleotides: TGTGCCAGCACCCCCCTCCCCAATTCACCCCTCCACTTT. The encoded protein is CASTPLPNSPLHF. The full variable domain, completed using reference TRBV28 and TRBJ1-6, is DVKVTQSSRYLVKRTGEKVFLECVQDMDHENMFWYRQDPGLGLRLIYFSYDVKMKEKGDIPEGYSVSREKKERFSLILESASTNQTSMYLCASTPLPNSPLHFGNGTRLTVT.